A selection of T cell receptor beta chains follows, all from one sample in a study of immune evolution from preneoplasia to lung adenocarcinoma. Data came from immunoSEQ multiplex PCR; TCRdb stores just in-frame clones and leaves some out. The profile shows 35,000 to 40,000 clones, 74% of them singletons. The source material was FFPE invasive lung adenocarcinoma tissue. These TCRs come from a person aged 55-75 years with lung adenocarcinoma. CDR3s leave out the opening cysteine and the closing phenylalanine or tryptophan. The D gene is left open where the match is weak. Clone size, where shown, is once, few, many, or a class for clones that have expanded.

j_call	d_call	cdr3_length	v_call	clone_size	cdr3_aa
TRBJ1-2	-	9	TRBV2	-	ASSGHYGYT
TRBJ1-1	-	13	TRBV6-1	-	ASSERRGMNTEAF
TRBJ2-2	-	12	TRBV19	-	ASSIVARTGELF
TRBJ1-2	TRBD1	14	TRBV5-6	once	ASREPGQGDFYGYT
TRBJ2-1	TRBD2	11	TRBV6-6	-	ASRLAERNEQF
TRBJ2-7	-	11	TRBV28	-	ASRPGVSYEQY
TRBJ2-6	-	15	TRBV5-4	-	ASSFEGWYRGANVLT
TRBJ2-1	TRBD1	12	TRBV10-1	-	ASSERTGVNEQF
TRBJ2-1	-	10	TRBV10-3	-	AISEGRFEQF
TRBJ1-4	-	11	TRBV15	-	ATSRVHSEKLF
TRBJ2-2	-	13	TRBV18	-	ASSPGLGNTGELF
TRBJ2-1	TRBD2	12	TRBV7-9	-	ASSPDPGGNEQF
TRBJ1-1	-	11	TRBV19	-	ASSIKGTTEAF
TRBJ2-5	TRBD2	12	TRBV30	few	AWRLAGGRETQY
TRBJ2-5	TRBD2	14	TRBV7-3	-	ASSYGLAGGTETQY
TRBJ2-7	-	14	TRBV11-3	-	ASSLSGRHNYYEQY